The 17 T cell receptor beta chains below come from one sample, sequenced in a study of technical replicates of blood from several donors. TCRdb's table, derived via immunoSEQ multiplex PCR, lists solely in-frame clones and lacks some. The sample lists more than 75,000 clones; 90% to 96% were seen once. The material sequenced was T cells isolated from PBMCs. The receptor source for this set is a human donor in good health.

This chain links TRBV19 with TRBJ2-7; maybe TRBD2 (7 bases). This CDR3 has 15 residues. Trimming took off 6 bases at V and 5 bases at J, with 20 bases between the two ends. Germline V gene lookup returns CDR1 LNHDA and CDR2 SQIVND (reference sequence). The CDR3 here is CASRQAGEGVDEQYF. Written as DNA, the CDR3 is TGTGCCAGTAGGCAGGCAGGGGAGGGGGTAGACGAGCAGTACTTC.

The CDR3 protein is CASSSGEHVGDTQYF. CDR3 bases: TGTGCCAGTAGTTCGGGGGAACACGTCGGAGATACGCAGTATTTT. The rearrangement joins TRBV19 to TRBJ2-3, with D possibly being TRBD2 (6 bases). This CDR3 is built from 15 residues. CDR1 is LNHDA and CDR2 is SQIVND in the germline V gene (reference sequence). Trimming shortened V by 5 bases and J by 5 bases, and 17 bases separated the two germline ends.

This clone has only one observation. The chain uses TRBV7-3 and TRBJ2-1; TRBD2 agrees at 9 bases. The CDR3 runs to 15 residues. The germline V gene has CDR1 SGHTA and CDR2 FQGTGA. Trimming took 7 bases from V and 8 from J; bases not matched to a gene: 12. The DNA for the CDR3 is TGTGCCAGCAACGATGTTCCGGGACTAGCCCATGAGCAGTTCTTC. It is translated as CASNDVPGLAHEQFF.

This chain uses TRBV10-3 with TRBJ2-5; 11 nucleotides match TRBD2. The ends lost 4 bases at V and 5 bases at J; junction bases unmatched: 0. From germline, CDR1 is ENHRY and CDR2 SYGVKD. This CDR3 region has 13 residues. This CDR3 reads CAISVAGGETQYF. The CDR3 coding sequence is TGTGCCATCAGTGTAGCGGGAGGGGAGACCCAGTACTTC.

This clone was seen just once. V usage is TRBV2 and J usage is TRBJ2-1; weak D call: TRBD1 (6 bases). There are 16 residues in the CDR3. CDR1 and CDR2 from the germline V gene are SNHLY and FYNNEI. V dropped 3 bases and J dropped 8 bases, with 20 bases sitting between them. The CDR3 protein is CASSEVRDIHGDEQFF. DNA of the CDR3: TGTGCCAGCAGTGAGGTTAGGGACATCCACGGGGATGAGCAGTTCTTC.

The V call is TRBV27, the J call TRBJ2-7; 9 bases agree with TRBD2. V trimming: 2 bases; J trimming: 1 base; junction bases outside the gene matches: 3. Germline CDR1 is MNHEY and CDR2 is SMNVEV (reference sequence). The CDR3 runs to 15 residues. The CDR3 region is CASSLGLAGSYEQYF. For the CDR3, the DNA is TGTGCCAGCAGTTTAGGGCTAGCGGGGTCCTACGAGCAGTACTTC.

The genes are TRBV4-1 and TRBJ2-2; TRBD1 matches 7 bases. The junction had 7 bases not matched to a gene; V was cut back by 1 base and J by 5 bases. Germline CDR1 MGHRA, CDR2 YSYEKL. The CDR3 runs to 16 residues. CDR3 loop: CASSQATGARTGELFF. CDR3 sequence (DNA): TGCGCCAGCAGCCAAGCAACAGGGGCGAGGACCGGGGAGCTGTTTTTT.

This clone was seen only once. The chain joins TRBV6-6 to TRBJ1-1, with D hard to call. The V gene's germline CDR1 is MNHNY and CDR2 SVGAGI (reference sequence). The CDR3 is made up of 13 amino acids. Trimming removed 5 bases at V and 0 bases at J, with 7 bases between. CDR3 region: CASSQLVNTEAFF. The CDR3 DNA sequence: TGTGCCAGCAGTCAACTGGTGAACACTGAAGCTTTCTTT.

The J gene is TRBJ1-2, the V gene TRBV30, with TRBD1 identical over 7 bases. V lost 3 bases and J lost 7; bases outside the gene matches: 2. The CDR3 is made up of 11 amino acids. The V gene's germline CDR1 is GTSNPN and CDR2 SVGIG (reference sequence). In nucleotides, the CDR3 is TGTGCCTGGAGCGCAGGGGGTGGCTACACCTTC. It is translated as CAWSAGGGYTF.

The sample holds one count of this clone. The rearrangement uses TRBV7-2 and TRBJ1-1; 8 nucleotides align to TRBD1. J lost 3 bases, V lost 1 base, and 4 bases had no gene match. The CDR3 runs 15 residues. Looked up from germline, CDR1 is SGHTA and CDR2 is FQGNSA. CDR3 in amino acids: CASSLEPGGYTEAFF. The CDR3, as DNA: TGTGCCAGCAGCTTAGAACCAGGGGGCTACACTGAAGCTTTCTTT.

The chain employs TRBV5-1 and TRBJ2-1; 10 bases match TRBD2. Trimming removed 0 bases from V and 6 bases from J; junction bases left unmatched: 6. This CDR3 is 16 amino acids long. The V gene's germline CDR1 is SGHRS and CDR2 YFSETQ. The CDR3 here is CASSLAASGRGNEQFF. CDR3 bases: TGCGCCAGCAGCTTGGCCGCGAGCGGGAGGGGCAATGAGCAGTTCTTC.

J is TRBJ1-2 and V is TRBV9; 7 bases map to TRBD1. This CDR3 region has 14 residues. With V trimmed by 3 bases and J by 6 bases, 8 bases remained unmatched. The V gene's germline CDR1 is SGDLS and CDR2 YYNGEE. The CDR3 DNA is TGTGCCAGCAGCGCTGGTGGGGGGACAGATGGCTACACCTTC. It translates to CASSAGGGTDGYTF.

The rearrangement uses TRBV11-2 and TRBJ2-7; D unresolved. Germline V gives CDR1 SGHAT, CDR2 FQNNGV. Trimming took 5 bases from V and 5 from J, leaving 10 bases between them. There are 12 residues in the CDR3. The DNA of the CDR3 is TGTGCCAGCAGCCGACATTGGGACGAGCAGTACTTC. Protein: CASSRHWDEQYF.

The chain couples TRBV30 to TRBJ2-1; TRBD2 matches at 7 bases. The V gene's germline CDR1 is GTSNPN and CDR2 SVGIG (reference sequence). The CDR3 length is 15 residues. Unmatched junction bases numbered 9, after V lost 6 bases and J lost 1 base. The CDR3 DNA sequence: TGTGCCTGCGGACTTTCCGGGGGGTCCTACAATGAGCAGTTCTTC. This gives the protein CACGLSGGSYNEQFF.

Comment on this clone: Other nucleotide sequences from this sample produce the same CDR3. J is TRBJ2-7 and V is TRBV18; 11 positions agree with TRBD1. CDR3 length: 14 amino acids. Trimming removed 3 bases from V and 2 bases from J; junction bases left unmatched: 0. CDR1 KGHSH and CDR2 LQKENI come from the germline V gene. This chain's CDR3 is CASSPGQGAYEQYF. CDR3 sequence (DNA): TGTGCCAGCTCACCGGGACAGGGGGCCTACGAGCAGTACTTC. Looking up the rest from reference TRBV18 and TRBJ2-7 gives the full variable domain: NAGVMQNPRHLVRRRGQEARLRCSPMKGHSHVYWYRQLPEEGLKFMVYLQKENIIDESGMPKERFSAEFPKEGPSILRIQQVVRGDSAAYFCASSPGQGAYEQYFGPGTRLTVT.

This clone showed up just once. The CDR3 loop is CASRRGGTEAFF. DNA of the CDR3: TGTGCCAGCAGGAGGGGGGGTACTGAAGCTTTCTTT. The V and J genes are TRBV7-9 and TRBJ1-1, with D maybe TRBD1 (6 bases). This CDR3 region has 12 residues. Germline CDR1 is SEHNR and CDR2 is FQNEAQ (reference sequence). The V end was cut by 6 bases, the J end by 5 bases, with 10 bases between.

This clone was detected only once. The chain is built from TRBV14 and TRBJ1-2; D perhaps matches TRBD1 (5 bases). This CDR3 spans 15 amino acids. Trimming cost V 6 bases and J 3 bases, with 17 bases left between them. Germline assignment: CDR1 SGHDN and CDR2 FVKESK. Here the CDR3 DNA reads TGTGCCAGCAGAGAAACAGGAAGGAGGGACTATGGCTACACCTTC. This gives the protein CASRETGRRDYGYTF.